The 29 T cell receptor beta chains presented below share a single source sample, sequenced in a study of T-cell reconstitution after alpha-beta-depleted transplantation in children (dated by TCRdb to the mid-2010s). Library construction relied on PCR. TCRdb records Illumina HiSeq 2500 as the sequencer. To normalize quantification of the TCRbeta repertoire, the TCR libraries were built with molecular barcoding that relied on unique molecular identifiers. TCRdb trimmed the raw reads at Q25, called clones with MiXCR and kept productive beta chains. Entries are consolidated by CDR3 protein sequence, retaining the most common genes and DNA. In all, the sample holds more than 450,000 distinct CDR3 sequences, and approximately 20% of those were seen once. The ten largest clones take up more than 2.5% of the sample. The material was PBMCs from the stem cell graft donor, obtained from the stem cell graft. The receptor set was obtained from a human donor who donated a stem cell graft to a child with acute lymphoblastic leukemia.

The V and J genes are TRBV7-9 and TRBJ1-5; 9 bases match TRBD1. Trimming took 1 base from V and 15 from J; bases not matched to a gene: 4. CDR1 and CDR2 (germline): SEHNR, FQNEAQ (reference sequence). The CDR3 contains 12 residues. CDR3 amino acids: CASSLDRDRVHF. The CDR3 DNA sequence: TGTGCCAGCAGCTTAGACCGGGACAGGGTGCATTTT.

V is TRBV19 and J is TRBJ2-7, with D tentatively TRBD1 (5 bases). Germline V CDR1 and CDR2: LNHDA, SQIVND (reference sequence). V lost 3 bases to trimming and J lost 4 bases, with 7 bases between them. The CDR3 is made up of 12 amino acids. CDR3 sequence (DNA): TGTGCCAGTAGTATCAACAGGTACGAGCAGTACTTC. Protein sequence: CASSINRYEQYF.

This clonotype was counted a few times. The genes are TRBV7-9 and TRBJ2-5; 8 bases fit TRBD2. Trimming cost V 5 bases and J 2 bases; bases outside gene matches: 13. Germline V gene lookup returns CDR1 SEHNR and CDR2 FQNEAQ (reference sequence). This CDR3 is built from 17 residues. CDR3 sequence (DNA): TGTGCCAGCAGCCACGGGGGCCAGCGGGAGTGGCAAGAGACCCAGTACTTC. Amino acids: CASSHGGQREWQETQYF.

The sample holds a few counts of this clonotype. The genes are TRBV4-1 and TRBJ1-1, with 8 positions matching TRBD1. The CDR3 length is 17 residues. Germline values: CDR1 MGHRA, CDR2 YSYEKL. After removal of 4 bases from V and 0 bases from J, the junction contained 10 bases not matched to a gene. CDR3 nucleotide sequence: TGCGCCAGCAGCCGCGAGGGACAGGTGAAAATGAACACTGAAGCTTTCTTT. Residues: CASSREGQVKMNTEAFF.

V gene TRBV7-8 combines with J gene TRBJ2-3; D not certain. Germline loops: CDR1 SGHVS, CDR2 FQNEAQ. The CDR3 length is 15 residues. The germline V and J ends were trimmed by 1 base and 6 bases, with 14 bases remaining between them. DNA of the CDR3: TGTGCCAGCAGCTTAGTAGGGCCTCAAGGGGATACGCAGTATTTT. Amino acids: CASSLVGPQGDTQYF.

The rearrangement uses TRBV19 and TRBJ1-2; D is possibly TRBD1 (6 bases). Germline values: CDR1 LNHDA, CDR2 SQIVND (reference sequence). The CDR3 covers 13 residues. Between the trimmed V and J ends, which lost 6 bases and 3 bases, there was a span of 11 bases. CDR3 region: CASRTAGDYGYTF. The CDR3 DNA reads as TGTGCCAGTAGGACGGCAGGGGACTATGGCTACACCTTC.

This clonotype was seen a handful of times. V is TRBV18 and J is TRBJ1-4; TRBD1 is a possible D gene (6 bases). This CDR3 is 16 amino acids long. The germline CDR1 and CDR2 sequences are KGHSH and LQKENI. Trimming cost V 2 bases and J 8 bases, with 18 bases left between them. CDR3 loop: CASSPAGTKSNEKLFF. DNA of the CDR3: TGTGCCAGCTCACCAGCAGGGACAAAAAGTAACGAAAAACTGTTTTTT.

This chain connects TRBV27 to TRBJ2-7; TRBD2 might be the D (6 bases). V shed 2 bases and J shed 4 bases, with 18 bases lying between them. This CDR3 has 16 amino acids. Germline V gives CDR1 MNHEY, CDR2 SMNVEV (reference sequence). The CDR3 here is CASSLVGTAGLYEQYF. CDR3 DNA: TGTGCCAGCAGTTTAGTAGGTACAGCCGGACTATACGAGCAGTACTTC.

The chain joins TRBV29-1 to TRBJ2-1; D is unclear. Trimming shortened V by 3 bases and J by 6 bases, and 9 bases separated the two germline ends. Germline V gives CDR1 SQVTM, CDR2 ANQGSEA. The CDR3 length is 12 residues. The CDR3 protein is CSVDELLNEQFF. Written as DNA, the CDR3 is TGCAGCGTTGACGAGCTACTCAATGAGCAGTTCTTC.

This clonotype was detected a few times. This chain links TRBV2 with TRBJ2-7, with a possible D match to TRBD2 (5 bases). Germline CDR1 SNHLY, CDR2 FYNNEI. This CDR3 has 14 residues. Trimming shortened V by 2 bases and J by 1 base, and 9 bases separated the two germline ends. The CDR3 region has the DNA TGTGCCAGCAGTGAACTACCGGGATCCTACGAGCAGTACTTC. Protein: CASSELPGSYEQYF.

The V call is TRBV12-3 or TRBV12-4, the J call TRBJ1-1; 7 bases fit TRBD1. Trimming took 2 bases from V and 4 from J; bases not matched to a gene: 4. There are 14 residues in the CDR3. CDR3 coding DNA: TGTGCCAGCAGTTTACGGAGGGGGCCCACTGAAGCTTTCTTT. It codes for CASSLRRGPTEAFF.

There are a few counts of this clonotype. The rearrangement links TRBV2 to TRBJ2-7; D not certain. Trimming stripped 1 base from V and 6 bases from J, with 13 bases between. The germline gives CDR1 SNHLY, CDR2 FYNNEI. The CDR3 contains 14 residues. The CDR3 reads CASSEETYHLEQYF. CDR3 nucleotides: TGTGCCAGCAGTGAAGAGACTTACCATCTCGAGCAGTACTTC.

There are a few counts of this clonotype. The chain joins TRBV5-6 to TRBJ2-1; D unclear. Trimming removed 1 base from V and 4 bases from J, with 9 bases in between. Germline CDR1 reads SGHDT; CDR2 reads YYEEEE. This CDR3 has 14 residues. The CDR3 loop is CASSLQQRYNEQFF. The CDR3 nucleotides read TGTGCCAGCAGCTTGCAACAGCGTTACAATGAGCAGTTCTTC.

The chain links TRBV20-1 to TRBJ2-7; TRBD2 aligns across 10 bases. The CDR3 loop spans 13 amino acids. The germline gives CDR1 DFQATT, CDR2 SNEGSKA (reference sequence). The trim removed 7 bases at V and 10 bases at J, leaving 13 bases unmatched. In DNA form, the CDR3 reads TGCAGTGTCAGAGCGGGAGGGATGCGCGACCAGTACTTC. Translated: CSVRAGGMRDQYF.

This chain joins TRBV4-1 and TRBJ2-3, with 14 bases aligning to TRBD2. There are 19 residues in the CDR3. Trimming at V came to 1 base and at J to 5 bases, leaving 11 bases not matched to a gene. Germline V gives CDR1 MGHRA, CDR2 YSYEKL. CDR3 sequence (DNA): TGCGCCAGCAGCCAAGGCCCGGGACTAGCGGGAGATTTTGGAGATACGCAGTATTTT. Encoded protein: CASSQGPGLAGDFGDTQYF.

The V gene is TRBV29-1, the J gene TRBJ2-7; TRBD1 agrees at 9 bases. The CDR3 has 14 residues. V lost 5 bases and J lost 2; bases outside the gene matches: 7. From germline, CDR1 is SQVTM and CDR2 ANQGSEA. The chain's CDR3 is CSVTTGGETYEQYF. The CDR3 nucleotides are TGCAGCGTTACGACAGGGGGAGAAACCTACGAGCAGTACTTC.

In this sample, this clonotype turned up a few times. The rearrangement uses TRBV5-1 and TRBJ2-3; the match to TRBD2 covers 8 bases. The CDR3 contains 17 residues. Germline V CDR1 and CDR2: SGHRS, YFSETQ. J gave up 7 bases and V 1 base, and 14 bases lay outside the gene matches. DNA of the CDR3: TGCGCCAGCAGCTTGCCCTCACTAGCGGAGAGCGGTAATACGCAGTATTTT. It is translated as CASSLPSLAESGNTQYF.

The chain carries TRBV7-9 and TRBJ2-3; D gene ambiguous. The germline CDR1 and CDR2 sequences are SEHNR and FQNEAQ (reference sequence). With 6 bases removed from V and 5 bases from J, the gap between germline ends came to 9 bases. The CDR3 is 12 amino acids. The CDR3 sequence is CASSYLLDTQYF. The CDR3 DNA reads as TGTGCCAGCAGTTATCTTTTAGATACGCAGTATTTT.

V gene TRBV27 combines with J gene TRBJ2-7; D might be TRBD2 (6 bases). The V end lost 3 bases, the J end lost 2 bases, and 11 bases lay between the germline ends. The germline V gene encodes CDR1 MNHEY and CDR2 SMNVEV (reference sequence). CDR3 length: 14 amino acids. This chain's CDR3 is CASSFRGGTYEQYF. The CDR3 DNA is TGTGCCAGCAGTTTCCGTGGCGGGACCTACGAGCAGTACTTC.

This clonotype was picked up a small number of times. The genes are TRBV27 and TRBJ2-7; possibly TRBD1 for D (5 bases). The germline V and J ends were trimmed by 5 bases and 4 bases, with 15 bases remaining between them. Germline V gene data show CDR1 as MNHEY and CDR2 as SMNVEV (reference sequence). CDR3 length: 14 amino acids. This chain's CDR3 is CASSPLGPQYEQYF. CDR3 in DNA: TGTGCCAGCAGTCCCTTGGGGCCCCAATACGAGCAGTACTTC.

This clonotype was found a few times. The CDR3: CASSLAVPNYEQYF. CDR3 nucleotide sequence: TGCGCCAGCAGCTTGGCTGTCCCGAACTACGAGCAGTACTTC. The chain employs TRBV5-1 and TRBJ2-7; the D is unclear. Germline V gene sequence: CDR1 SGHRS, CDR2 YFSETQ. V was clipped by 0 bases and J by 3 bases, with 10 bases between them. This CDR3 spans 14 amino acids.

V is TRBV5-5 and J is TRBJ2-3, with D possibly being TRBD2 (6 bases). The CDR3 extends over 16 amino acids. In germline, CDR1 is SGHKS, CDR2 YYEKEE (reference sequence). V lost 4 bases to trimming and J lost 1 base, with 16 bases between them. The CDR3 DNA is TGTGCCAGCAGCCTCTCCCCAGCGGGCCGCACAGATACGCAGTATTTT. It encodes CASSLSPAGRTDTQYF.

The rearrangement links TRBV9 to TRBJ2-3; maybe TRBD2 (5 bases). This CDR3 comprises 16 residues. Trimming shortened V by 3 bases and J by 2 bases, and 16 bases separated the two germline ends. CDR1 is SGDLS and CDR2 is YYNGEE in the germline V gene. CDR3 coding DNA: TGTGCCAGCAGCGGATACCTAGAGGGAAACACAGATACGCAGTATTTT. This sequence encodes CASSGYLEGNTDTQYF.

The chain joins TRBV7-9 to TRBJ1-1; D gene ambiguous. CDR3 length: 12 amino acids. The germline CDR1 and CDR2 sequences are SEHNR and FQNEAQ (reference sequence). Trimming stripped 10 bases from V and 1 base from J, with 10 bases between. CDR3 bases: TGTGCCACCAGACCGGGGAACACTGAAGCTTTCTTT. It codes for CATRPGNTEAFF.

This clonotype was seen repeatedly, ten times or more. The CDR3 loop reads CASSQNNEQFF. CDR3 nucleotides: TGTGCCAGCAGCCAAAACAATGAGCAGTTCTTC. This rearrangement joins TRBV12-3 or TRBV12-4 to TRBJ2-1; D is uncertain. Trimming removed 6 bases from V and 5 bases from J, with 5 bases in between. The CDR3 has 11 residues.

The genes are TRBV7-2 and TRBJ2-1; 13 positions match TRBD2. This CDR3 has 17 amino acids. The junction had 8 bases not matched to a gene; V was cut back by 1 base and J by 8 bases. The germline CDR1 and CDR2 sequences are SGHTA and FQGNSA. The CDR3 DNA reads TGTGCCAGCAGCTTAGTCCTCCGGACTAGCGGGAGCTATGAGCAGTTCTTC. Translating gives CASSLVLRTSGSYEQFF.

The rearrangement joins TRBV1 to TRBJ2-7; the DNA was not compared with TRBD2, the D call given in the table. TRBV1 is a pseudogene segment. This CDR3 has 16 residues. The CDR3 loop is CTSSPGTSGRLDEQYF. In DNA form, the CDR3 reads TGCACCAGCAGCCCCGGGACTAGCGGGAGGTTGGACGAGCAGTACTTC.

In this sample, this clonotype is medium-sized. The chain is built from TRBV9 and TRBJ1-3; D gene ambiguous. Trimming stripped 0 bases from V and 2 bases from J, with 6 bases between. This CDR3 is 14 amino acids long. The germline gives CDR1 SGDLS, CDR2 YYNGEE. The CDR3 sequence: CASSVGGPGNTIYF. The CDR3 region has the DNA TGTGCCAGCAGCGTAGGAGGCCCTGGAAACACCATATATTTT.

This clonotype was counted between two and nine times. The chain recombines TRBV12-3 or TRBV12-4 with TRBJ2-2; no clear D. V lost 3 bases, J lost 4 bases, and 9 bases lay in between. The CDR3 is 14 residues long. The CDR3 loop reads CASSFPRSTGELFF. CDR3 nucleotide sequence: TGTGCCAGCAGTTTTCCTCGGAGCACCGGGGAGCTGTTTTTT.